The clone carrying this T cell receptor beta chain was detected many times. Its target is not known. This specimen belongs to a study of CD8 T cells in ankylosing spondylitis. Whole-study findings and limits: Matched synovial fluid from ankylosing spondylitis patients was reported to be enriched for disease-linked clones.

The junction had 14 bases not matched to a gene; V was cut back by 6 bases and J by 7 bases. CDR3 size: 15 residues. TCRdb itself ran the 5' RACE reads through MiXCR, one entry per CDR3 protein. The sample holds tens of thousands of distinct CDR3 sequences, about 11% seen once. V gene TRBV12-3 or TRBV12-4 combines with J gene TRBJ1-2; 7 bases map to TRBD1. This TCR was sampled from a male donor with ankylosing spondylitis or in good health (not recorded which). The material sequenced was blood, either unsorted or a sorted T cell fraction (not recorded which). The CDR3 bases are TGTGCCAGCAGACTTGGGACAGAGACAGTACCTGGCTACACCTTC. Protein: CASRLGTETVPGYTF.